The clone carrying this T cell receptor beta chain was counted once. Its antigen is still unknown. This entry comes from a study of cytomegalovirus exposure and HLA in healthy donors. TCRdb's table, derived via immunoSEQ multiplex PCR, lists solely in-frame clones and lacks some. The repertoire holds about 67,000 clones, with about 95% as singletons. The study, taken as a whole, reports: As confirmed in vitro, a few CMV-associated chains were specific for CMV antigens. Subsequent analysis found a tendency for first-cohort TCR clusters to co-occur within the approximately 130 validation repertoires. Generally TCR sequences proved uncommon, though certain public TCRs appeared in numerous donors.

The germline V gene has CDR1 SNHLY and CDR2 FYNNEI. Trimming shortened V by 10 bases and J by 4 bases, and 11 bases separated the two germline ends. This CDR3 is built from 12 residues. From the approximately 120-subject validation cohort, which was separate from the approximately 700-subject first cohort, the donors were drawn. Source material: PBMCs. This clonotype originated in a woman under 30 in good health and CMV-seronegative. V usage is TRBV2 and J usage is TRBJ2-1; D possibly corresponds to TRBD1 (7 bases). CDR3 amino acids: CATSGGYNEQFF. In nucleotides, the CDR3 is TGTGCCACCTCAGGGGGGTACAATGAGCAGTTCTTC.